Here is one T cell receptor (beta chain) with its context. Its specificity is not known. Libraries were prepared by immunoSEQ multiplex PCR; TCRdb keeps only in-frame clonotypes and omits some of them. The sample lists some 1.4 million clones, approximately 96% occurring once. The sample is drawn from a study of shared clonotypes between healthy human individuals. The study, taken as a whole, reports: Non-shared clonotypes had lower generation probabilities than those shared by all four donors.

V was shortened by 5 bases and J by 4 bases, with 15 bases between the two germline ends. The CDR3 runs 15 residues. Germline V lookup: CDR1 MDHEN, CDR2 SYDVKM. The receptor was derived from a man under 40 in good health. Input material: naive CD4+ T cells sorted from blood. Described subset: CD45RA+ positively selected. The V and J genes are TRBV28 and TRBJ1-3; possibly TRBD1 for D (5 bases). DNA of the CDR3: TGTGCCAGCAGTCGACTCTCCGGGGCGGGAAACACCATATATTTT. Protein sequence: CASSRLSGAGNTIYF.